This passage covers 15 T cell receptor beta chains from one sample sequenced in a study of T cells after yellow fever vaccination. In TCRdb, the 5' RACE reads were re-called with MiXCR into one record per CDR3 protein. The table has approximately 350,000 distinct CDR3 sequences, approximately 10% seen once. The sequencing used PBMCs, collected on the day of the first yellow fever vaccination. These receptors all come from a man aged 18 to 29 who received the YFV17D yellow fever vaccine.

This clonotype was observed a few times. The chain joins TRBV12-3 or TRBV12-4 to TRBJ1-4; D possibly corresponds to TRBD1 (6 bases). V lost 3 bases to trimming and J lost 4 bases, with 9 bases between them. The CDR3 length is 14 residues. CDR3 sequence (DNA): TGTGCCAGCAGTTTCGGACAGTTTAATGAAAAACTGTTTTTT. Translation gives CASSFGQFNEKLFF.

Many counts were recorded for this clonotype. This chain connects TRBV5-1 to TRBJ1-3; TRBD1 is a possible D gene (5 bases). V was pared by 4 bases and J by 0 bases, with 17 bases between. Germline V gene data show CDR1 as SGHRS and CDR2 as YFSETQ. CDR3 length: 17 amino acids. CDR3 region: CASSLQDWGHSGNTIYF. The CDR3, as DNA: TGCGCCAGCAGCCTACAGGATTGGGGTCACTCTGGAAACACCATATATTTT.

This clonotype was seen ten or more times. The CDR3 is CASSGGGVREQFF. The CDR3 region has the DNA TGTGCCAGCTCCGGTGGAGGGGTCAGGGAGCAGTTCTTC. V and J are TRBV5-5 and TRBJ2-1, with D possibly matching TRBD2 (6 bases). Germline V lookup: CDR1 SGHKS, CDR2 YYEKEE (reference sequence). V was cut by 7 bases and J by 10 bases, with 18 bases left in between. This CDR3 spans 13 amino acids.

Ten or more counts support this clonotype. The rearrangement uses TRBV23-1 and TRBJ2-4; TRBD2 might be the D (6 bases). TRBV23-1 has ORF status, its function being uncertain. The ends were cut back, 0 bases at V and 8 bases at J, with 11 bases in the middle. The CDR3 runs 14 residues. The CDR3 reads CASSQSGGGYIQYF. The CDR3 bases are TGCGCCAGCAGTCAATCCGGGGGTGGTTACATTCAGTACTTC.

This clonotype was detected only a few times. The chain couples TRBV9 to TRBJ2-1, with 10 bases matching TRBD1. This CDR3 comprises 17 residues. V lost 3 bases to trimming and J lost 7 bases; unmatched junction nucleotides: 13. Germline V gives CDR1 SGDLS, CDR2 YYNGEE. CDR3 DNA: TGTGCCAGCAGCGCCTCTGGCGGGACAGGGGTGGGGAATGAGCAGTTCTTC. Its translation: CASSASGGTGVGNEQFF.

The chain carries TRBV5-8 and TRBJ2-7; D is uncertain. Germline assignment: CDR1 SGHTS and CDR2 YDEGEE. Trimming pared 4 bases from V and 1 base from J, leaving 12 bases between. CDR3 size: 14 residues. The chain's CDR3 is CASSPSPGSYEQYF. The CDR3 DNA sequence: TGTGCCAGCAGCCCCTCCCCAGGTTCCTACGAGCAGTACTTC. Looking up the rest from reference TRBV5-8 and TRBJ2-7 gives the full variable domain: EAGVTQSPTHLIKTRGQQATLRCSPISGHTSVYWYQQALGLGLQFLLWYDEGEERNRGNFPPRFSGRQFPNYSSELNVNALELEDSALYLCASSPSPGSYEQYFGPGTRLTVT.

This clonotype showed up just a few times. The rearrangement links TRBV7-6 to TRBJ2-7; TRBD1 matches 8 bases. V lost 0 bases to trimming and J lost 0 bases; unmatched junction nucleotides: 4. CDR3 length: 16 amino acids. The germline CDR1 and CDR2 sequences are SGHVS and FNYEAQ. This CDR3 reads CASSLARQGTSYEQYF. The DNA of the CDR3 is TGTGCCAGCAGCTTAGCGAGACAGGGGACCTCCTACGAGCAGTACTTC. The full variable domain, rest sourced from reference TRBV7-6 and TRBJ2-7, is GAGVSQSPRYKVTKRGQDVALRCDPISGHVSLYWYRQALGQGPEFLTYFNYEAQQDKSGLPNDRFSAERPEGSISTLTIQRTEQRDSAMYRCASSLARQGTSYEQYFGPGTRLTVT.

This clonotype was detected only a few times. J is TRBJ2-1 and V is TRBV12-3 or TRBV12-4, with 9 positions matching TRBD1. J gave up 4 bases and V 7 bases, and 5 bases lay outside the gene matches. The CDR3 is made up of 14 amino acids. The CDR3 is CASTGTGQYNEQFF. The DNA for the CDR3 is TGTGCCAGCACCGGGACAGGGCAATACAATGAGCAGTTCTTC.

This clonotype has a handful of counts. J is TRBJ2-2 and V is TRBV9, with 16 nucleotides matching TRBD2. Germline V gene sequence: CDR1 SGDLS, CDR2 YYNGEE. The CDR3 totals 19 residues. V lost 0 bases, J lost 0 bases, and 2 bases stayed unmatched. CDR3 bases: TGTGCCAGCAGCGTAGAGGGACTAGCGGGGGGGCCGAACACCGGGGAGCTGTTTTTT. This sequence encodes CASSVEGLAGGPNTGELFF.

In this sample, this clonotype turned up a few times. The CDR3 nucleotides read TGTGCCAGCAGCCCAACAGGGGGCGTGGGAGGCTACACCTTC. As protein: CASSPTGGVGGYTF. The chain combines TRBV12-3 or TRBV12-4 with TRBJ1-2, with 9 bases fitting TRBD1. The trim removed 6 bases at V and 8 bases at J, leaving 10 bases unmatched. CDR3 length equals 14 residues.

V and J are TRBV5-1 and TRBJ2-3, with 7 bases identical to TRBD2. This CDR3 has 13 residues. The V gene end was trimmed by 1 base and the J gene end by 6 bases; junction bases not matched to a gene: 2. The germline CDR1 and CDR2 sequences are SGHRS and YFSETQ. The CDR3 sequence: CASSLILADTQYF. The CDR3 DNA follows: TGCGCCAGCAGCTTGATACTAGCGGATACGCAGTATTTT. The variable domain in full, with the rest retrieved from reference TRBV5-1 and TRBJ2-3, is KAGVTQTPRYLIKTRGQQVTLSCSPISGHRSVSWYQQTPGQGLQFLFEYFSETQRNKGNFPGRFSGRQFSNSRSEMNVSTLELGDSALYLCASSLILADTQYFGPGTRLTVL.

This clonotype was observed a few times. This sequence joins TRBV28 and TRBJ2-1; 12 bases match TRBD2. The junction had 8 bases not matched to a gene; V was cut back by 5 bases and J by 0 bases. CDR3 size: 18 residues. The germline gives CDR1 MDHEN, CDR2 SYDVKM. Here the CDR3 DNA reads TGTGCCAGCAGTCCACTCGGACTAGCGGGGAGCTCCTACAATGAGCAGTTCTTC. Translation: CASSPLGLAGSSYNEQFF.

In its sample, this clonotype was seen a few times. V usage is TRBV12-3 or TRBV12-4 and J usage is TRBJ1-1; D remains ambiguous. This CDR3 spans 13 amino acids. Trimming took off 9 bases at V and 5 bases at J, with 16 bases between the two ends. The CDR3 is CASGPSGRTEAFF. CDR3 bases: TGTGCCAGTGGACCCAGCGGGCGAACTGAAGCTTTCTTT.

In this sample, this clonotype turned up many times. The chain is built from TRBV6-5 and TRBJ1-1, with D perhaps TRBD1 (6 bases). Germline V gene sequence: CDR1 MNHEY, CDR2 SVGAGI. The CDR3 totals 13 residues. Trimming pared 2 bases from V and 3 bases from J, leaving 7 bases between. The CDR3 DNA follows: TGTGCCAGCAGTTACAGGACAGACACTGAAGCTTTCTTT. As protein: CASSYRTDTEAFF.

This clonotype was detected a few times. The chain joins TRBV27 to TRBJ2-6; 8 bases are a match to TRBD1. The germline CDR1 and CDR2 sequences are MNHEY and SMNVEV (reference sequence). J was trimmed by 1 base and V by 4 bases; bases with no gene match: 6. The CDR3 runs to 17 residues. CDR3 in DNA: TGTGCCAGCAGTTCCGGACAGGGTTTGTCTGGGGCCAACGTCCTGACTTTC. The encoded protein is CASSSGQGLSGANVLTF.